One and the same sample provided the 21 T cell receptor beta chains below, sequenced in a study of T cell changes during pregnancy in multiple sclerosis (dated by TCRdb to between 2018 and 2021). Library generation was performed with the immunoSEQ multiplex PCR assay. The immuneACCESS repertoire file appears here via TCRdb, limited to in-frame rearrangements. These files lack a portion of the clones; in checked studies, under half of the deficit traces to unresolved V genes, and the cause of the others is not known. Counted in this sample were approximately 100,000 clones; about 94% of them appeared once. The ten top clones hold less than 2.5% of the sample. This specimen consisted of peripheral blood, obtained in the third trimester of pregnancy. The receptors derive from a female donor with multiple sclerosis, enrolled in a pregnancy study.

The V call is TRBV2, the J call TRBJ2-3; TRBD2 might be the D (6 bases). The CDR3 has 14 amino acids. Between the trimmed V and J ends, which lost 9 bases and 1 base, there was a span of 14 bases. The germline CDR1 and CDR2 sequences are SNHLY and FYNNEI. The CDR3 region is CARSGQAGTDTQYF. CDR3 sequence (DNA): TGTGCCAGAAGCGGGCAAGCGGGCACAGATACGCAGTATTTT.

This chain connects TRBV19 to TRBJ2-7; TRBD2 matches 10 bases. Germline V gene lookup returns CDR1 LNHDA and CDR2 SQIVND (reference sequence). V gave up 8 bases and J gave up 3 bases; unmatched junction bases: 10. This CDR3 contains 15 residues. CDR3 in amino acids: CASQGWTSGNYEQYF. The CDR3, as DNA: TGTGCCAGTCAGGGCTGGACTAGCGGTAACTACGAGCAGTACTTC.

This clone was seen only once. This chain joins TRBV9 and TRBJ1-3; possibly TRBD1 for D (6 bases). This CDR3 spans 14 amino acids. Trimming pared 3 bases from V and 4 bases from J, leaving 11 bases between. Germline CDR1 and CDR2: SGDLS and YYNGEE. CDR3 sequence reads: CASSAGTTGNTIYF. DNA of the CDR3: TGTGCCAGCAGCGCCGGGACAACCGGAAACACCATATATTTT. Variable domain in full (rest from reference TRBV9 and TRBJ1-3): DSGVTQTPKHLITATGQRVTLRCSPRSGDLSVYWYQQSLDQGLQFLIQYYNGEERAKGNILERFSAQQFPDLHSELNLSSLELGDSALYFCASSAGTTGNTIYFGEGSWLTVV.

The J gene is TRBJ2-3, the V gene TRBV5-6; the match to TRBD1 covers 11 bases. The junction had 8 bases not matched to a gene; V was cut back by 2 bases and J by 6 bases. Germline V gives CDR1 SGHDT, CDR2 YYEEEE. The CDR3 loop spans 16 amino acids. CDR3 residues: CASSLRTGGNRDTQYF. CDR3 DNA sequence: TGTGCCAGCAGCTTAAGGACAGGGGGCAATCGGGATACGCAGTATTTT.

Turning to this clone: At one end, the junction sequence differs from germline, possibly due to a read error. The V and J genes are TRBV7-7 and TRBJ2-1, with TRBD2 identical over 16 bases. CDR3 length: 14 residues. The germline CDR1 and CDR2 sequences are SSHAT and FNYEAQ (reference sequence). CDR3 loop: CASSTGTSGREQFF. The CDR3 coding sequence is TGTGCTAGCAGCACCGGGACTAGCGGGAGGGAACAGTTCTTC.

The V and J genes are TRBV29-1 and TRBJ2-7; 8 nucleotides line up with TRBD1. The CDR3 loop spans 13 amino acids. After removal of 7 bases from V and 6 bases from J, the junction contained 11 bases not matched to a gene. Germline V gene lookup returns CDR1 SQVTM and CDR2 ANQGSEA. CDR3 loop: CSGETGAGSEQYF. CDR3 DNA: TGCAGCGGAGAGACAGGGGCAGGGTCCGAGCAGTACTTC.

The CDR3 spells CASSLLNRDGEQFF. CDR3 nucleotides: TGTGCCAGCAGTTTATTAAACAGGGATGGTGAGCAGTTCTTC. The chain links TRBV28 to TRBJ2-1, with D perhaps matching TRBD1 (6 bases). Trimming stripped 1 base from V and 9 bases from J, with 13 bases between. The CDR3 sequence is 14 residues long. The germline V gene has CDR1 MDHEN and CDR2 SYDVKM.

The rearrangement links TRBV4-3 to TRBJ2-6, with D uncertain. Germline CDR1 reads LGHNA; CDR2 reads YSLEER. This CDR3 comprises 16 residues. V shed 0 bases and J shed 0 bases, with 6 bases lying between them. Here the CDR3 reads CASSQDVSSGANVLTF. The CDR3 DNA follows: TGCGCCAGCAGCCAAGATGTGAGCTCTGGGGCCAACGTCCTGACTTTC.

The chain combines TRBV7-9 with TRBJ2-1, with D tentatively TRBD1 (6 bases). The CDR3 loop spans 15 amino acids. V shed 2 bases and J shed 7 bases, with 15 bases lying between them. In germline, CDR1 is SEHNR, CDR2 FQNEAQ (reference sequence). CDR3 loop: CASSLKGRGVNEQFF. The CDR3, as DNA: TGTGCCAGCAGCTTAAAAGGCAGGGGAGTGAATGAGCAGTTCTTC.

V and J are TRBV27 and TRBJ2-7; tentatively, D is TRBD2 (5 bases). Deletions cut 6 bases from V and 2 bases from J, with 14 bases between. From germline, CDR1 is MNHEY and CDR2 SMNVEV (reference sequence). This CDR3 comprises 14 residues. The CDR3 loop is CASRRGGIPYEQYF. The CDR3 DNA follows: TGTGCCAGCAGACGCGGAGGTATACCCTACGAGCAGTACTTC.

The chain recombines TRBV19 with TRBJ2-3, with 8 bases lining up with TRBD2. The CDR3 sequence is 15 residues long. Germline CDR1 and CDR2: LNHDA and SQIVND (reference sequence). The J segment lost 1 base and the V segment lost 5 bases, leaving 5 bases of the junction unmatched. The CDR3 DNA follows: TGTGCCAGTAGTCTGGGGCGGGAGGGCACAGATACGCAGTATTTT. Its protein product is CASSLGREGTDTQYF.

The chain carries TRBV4-1 and TRBJ2-1; TRBD2 matches 7 bases. The CDR3 has 13 residues. From germline, CDR1 is MGHRA and CDR2 YSYEKL. Germline trimming cut 1 base from V and 13 bases from J; bases unmatched to any gene: 7. The CDR3 DNA follows: TGCGCCAGCAGCCAAGTGGGGACTAATCTCCAGTTCTTC. It specifies CASSQVGTNLQFF.

This chain connects TRBV5-4 to TRBJ2-5; 7 nucleotides agree with TRBD1. The CDR3 loop spans 15 amino acids. The V gene's germline CDR1 is SGHNT and CDR2 YYREEE (reference sequence). V shed 1 base and J 3 bases; nucleotides not matched to a gene: 6. The CDR3 DNA reads TGTGCCAGCAGCTTGCCGACAGGGTTTGAAGAGACCCAGTACTTC. Its translation is CASSLPTGFEETQYF.

The CDR3 sequence is CASSWTGPDTQYF. The CDR3 region has the DNA TGTGCCAGCAGTTGGACAGGGCCAGATACGCAGTATTTT. The V gene is TRBV27, the J gene TRBJ2-3; TRBD1 matches 8 bases. The trim removed 4 bases at V and 4 bases at J, leaving 1 base unmatched. The CDR3 runs 13 residues. The germline gives CDR1 MNHEY, CDR2 SMNVEV (reference sequence).

The chain links TRBV7-9 to TRBJ2-1, with D unresolved. With 0 bases removed from V and 3 bases from J, the gap between germline ends came to 6 bases. This CDR3 is 14 amino acids long. Germline CDR1 reads SEHNR; CDR2 reads FQNEAQ (reference sequence). In DNA, the CDR3 is TGTGCCAGCAGCTTAGCGCCAGGCTACAATGAGCAGTTCTTC. Its protein product is CASSLAPGYNEQFF.

J is TRBJ2-1 and V is TRBV7-3, with TRBD2 identical over 9 bases. The CDR3 consists of 14 residues. V shed 2 bases and J 7 bases; nucleotides not matched to a gene: 3. The V gene's germline CDR1 is SGHTA and CDR2 FQGTGA. CDR3 residues: CASSLAGGRNEQFF. The DNA for the CDR3 is TGTGCCAGCAGCTTAGCGGGGGGGCGGAATGAGCAGTTCTTC.

V gene TRBV19 combines with J gene TRBJ2-7; perhaps TRBD1 as D (5 bases). V dropped 5 bases and J dropped 3 bases, with 8 bases sitting between them. The germline CDR1 and CDR2 sequences are LNHDA and SQIVND (reference sequence). CDR3 length: 12 residues. The CDR3 region has the DNA TGTGCCAGTAGTGAAACAGGCTACGAGCAGTACTTC. This codes for CASSETGYEQYF.

This chain uses TRBV5-5 with TRBJ2-5; TRBD2 matches 16 bases. This CDR3 has 18 residues. V lost 0 bases, J lost 5 bases, and 7 bases stayed unmatched. The germline V gene has CDR1 SGHKS and CDR2 YYEKEE (reference sequence). Written as DNA, the CDR3 is TGTGCCAGCAGCTTGGGGGGACTAGCGGGAGGGCCAAGGGAGACCCAGTACTTC. It yields the protein CASSLGGLAGGPRETQYF.

The V and J genes are TRBV30 and TRBJ2-4, with a tentative D call TRBD2 (5 bases). Germline loops: CDR1 GTSNPN, CDR2 SVGIG (reference sequence). V was trimmed by 3 bases and J by 2 bases, leaving 14 bases between them. This CDR3 is 15 amino acids long. The CDR3 loop reads CAWSVEGLTKNIQYF. DNA for the CDR3: TGTGCCTGGAGCGTTGAAGGACTTACCAAAAACATTCAGTACTTC. The full variable domain, rest sourced from reference TRBV30 and TRBJ2-4, is SQTIHQWPATLVQPVGSPLSLECTVEGTSNPNLYWYRQAAGRGLQLLFYSVGIGQISSEVPQNLSASRPQDRQFILSSKKLLLSDSGFYLCAWSVEGLTKNIQYFGAGTRLSVL.

This chain joins TRBV10-3 and TRBJ1-2; 7 bases align to TRBD1. The V gene end was trimmed by 11 bases and the J gene end by 2 bases; junction bases not matched to a gene: 8. This CDR3 contains 13 residues. Looked up from germline, CDR1 is ENHRY and CDR2 is SYGVKD. The CDR3 DNA is TGTGCCGCGAGGACAGGATCGAACTATGGCTACACCTTC. It translates to CAARTGSNYGYTF.

A single count supports this clone. V usage is TRBV7-8 and J usage is TRBJ2-7, with 8 nucleotides matching TRBD2. J was trimmed by 7 bases and V by 6 bases; bases with no gene match: 14. CDR3 length: 15 amino acids. Germline V gene lookup returns CDR1 SGHVS and CDR2 FQNEAQ. The DNA of the CDR3 is TGTGCCAGCAGTCCGGAGGTCGGGAGGGCCGGAGAGCAGTACTTC. This gives the protein CASSPEVGRAGEQYF. Full variable domain (rest looked up from reference TRBV7-8 and TRBJ2-7): GAGVSQSPRYKVAKRGQDVALRCDPISGHVSLFWYQQALGQGPEFLTYFQNEAQLDKSGLPSDRFFAERPEGSVSTLKIQRTQQEDSAVYLCASSPEVGRAGEQYFGPGTRLTVT.